This T cell receptor beta chain was recovered during a study of vaccination and CD4 T cells after COVID-19. This clonotype was seen more than once but under ten times. The antigen remains undetermined. Germline CDR1 and CDR2: SGHVS and FQNEAQ. V lost 5 bases to trimming and J lost 9 bases; unmatched junction nucleotides: 6. The CDR3 is 14 amino acids. An Oncomine TCR Beta short-read assay was used to sequence the DNA from cultured CD4+ T cells. TCRdb ran MiXCR on the PCR reads and lists one entry per CDR3 protein. The sample contains more than 20,000 distinct CDR3 sequences, roughly 46% of which appear only once. The time point denotes: late sampling 161 to 241 days after vaccination in a few convalescent patients. This sample's treatment: 10-day PBMC culture with coronavirus spike peptide pools or control peptides (ViraFEST assay). Each well held more than 1.5 million PBMCs in IL-2 (10 IU/ml) medium with approximately 9.4 ug/ml peptide pools.

The chain uses TRBV7-8 and TRBJ1-6; 8 bases line up with TRBD1. Source: CD4+ T cells from blood, cultured in vitro, taken about 7 months after SARS-CoV-2 vaccination. The sequence derives from a human donor who had recovered from COVID-19. Here the CDR3 reads CASSPDRVGSPLHF. CDR3 nucleotide sequence: TGTGCCAGCAGCCCGGACAGGGTGGGTTCACCCCTCCACTTT.